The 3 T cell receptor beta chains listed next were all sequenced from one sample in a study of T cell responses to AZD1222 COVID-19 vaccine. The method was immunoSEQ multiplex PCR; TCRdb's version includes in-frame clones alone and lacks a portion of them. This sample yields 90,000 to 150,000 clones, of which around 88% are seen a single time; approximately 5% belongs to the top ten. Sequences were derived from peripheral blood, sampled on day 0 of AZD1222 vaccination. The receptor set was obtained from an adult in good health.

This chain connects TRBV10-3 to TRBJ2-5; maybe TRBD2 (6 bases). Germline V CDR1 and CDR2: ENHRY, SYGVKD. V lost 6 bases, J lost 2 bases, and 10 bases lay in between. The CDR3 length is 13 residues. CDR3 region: CAIRGLSQETQYF. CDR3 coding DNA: TGTGCCATCAGGGGACTTTCGCAAGAGACCCAGTACTTC.

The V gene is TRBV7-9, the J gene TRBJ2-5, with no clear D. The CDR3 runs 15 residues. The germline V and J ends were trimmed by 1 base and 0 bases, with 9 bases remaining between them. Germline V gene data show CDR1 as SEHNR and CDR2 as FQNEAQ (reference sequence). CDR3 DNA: TGTGCCAGCAGCTTAGATACCGGGTACCAAGAGACCCAGTACTTC. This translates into CASSLDTGYQETQYF.

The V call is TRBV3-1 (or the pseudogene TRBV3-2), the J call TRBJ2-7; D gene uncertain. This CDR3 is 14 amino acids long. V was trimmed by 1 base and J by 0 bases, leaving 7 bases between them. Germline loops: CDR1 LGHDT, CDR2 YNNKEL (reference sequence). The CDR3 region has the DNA TGTGCCAGCAGCCAAGTGCACAGCTCCTACGAGCAGTACTTC. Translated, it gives CASSQVHSSYEQYF.